The T cell receptor beta chain under discussion was sequenced for a study of cytomegalovirus exposure and HLA in healthy donors. Study-level findings and limits: Earlier analysis found most TCR beta V segments productive about 87% or about 30% of the time. Later on, a genetic analysis was performed. It linked a missense variant in DCLRE1C with V- and J-gene trimming of TCR beta. A later analysis reported that several of the most significant clusters appeared to be linked to common viral pathogens, among them Epstein-Barr virus.

To note about this clone: Antigen unknown.

The PCR used 60 Vbeta and 13 Jbeta primers. Generated by immunoSEQ multiplex PCR, the TCRdb table keeps only in-frame clones and is missing some. The sample has some 76,000 clones. The CDR3 covers 14 residues. In germline, CDR1 is MNHEY, CDR2 SMNVEV (reference sequence). V shed 5 bases and J 1 base; nucleotides not matched to a gene: 4. The source is a female donor in good health and CMV-seropositive. The sequenced material came from PBMCs. The chain couples TRBV27 to TRBJ1-1; TRBD1 matches 7 bases. CDR3 DNA: TGTGCCAGCAGTCTAGGGGGCCCGAACACTGAAGCTTTCTTT. Translated: CASSLGGPNTEAFF.